The source of this T cell receptor beta chain is a study of OX40 agonist ivuxolimab in advanced cancers. Study at large: The patients got ivuxolimab, which is an agonistic anti-OX40 (CD134) antibody.

On this clone: No antigen is known for it.

Findings of the study overall: Clonal expansion from baseline to week 6 occurred in both CD4+ and CD8+ T cells. Several nonresponders also turned out to have low normalized T-cell clonal expansion.

Sequencing was performed with immunoSEQ multiplex PCR; in TCRdb, only in-frame clones are kept and a portion is missing. The sample has about 52,000 clones, approximately 92% seen once. Trimming took 11 bases from V and 5 from J; bases not matched to a gene: 14. This CDR3 is built from 14 residues. Germline CDR1 is SEHNR and CDR2 is FQNEAQ (reference sequence). The input for sequencing was CD4+ or CD8+ T cells sorted from blood, taken in a trial of the OX40 agonist ivuxolimab. This clonotype originated in an adult with an advanced solid tumor such as melanoma, head and neck, liver or kidney cancer. The V gene is TRBV7-9, the J gene TRBJ2-7, with 8 nucleotides matching TRBD1. The CDR3 bases are TGTGCCGGACAAGGACAGGGTGCTTTCCACGAGCAGTACTTC. Its translation: CAGQGQGAFHEQYF.